This T cell receptor beta chain emerged from a study of neurological immune-mediated disorders. TCRdb ran MiXCR on the 5' RACE reads and lists one entry per CDR3 protein. The data show about 82,000 distinct CDR3 sequences, approximately 2.8% seen once. This clonotype was counted many times. The receptor comes from a woman in her twenties or thirties with multiple sclerosis. The sequenced sample was PBMCs.

The CDR3 nucleotides are TGTGCCAGCAGTTTACCCCAAGTACAAGAAGCTTTCTTT. Amino acid sequence: CASSLPQVQEAFF. The chain couples TRBV28 to TRBJ1-1; D unresolved. Trimming removed 2 bases from V and 8 bases from J, with 12 bases in between. Looked up from germline, CDR1 is MDHEN and CDR2 is SYDVKM. The CDR3 has 13 residues.